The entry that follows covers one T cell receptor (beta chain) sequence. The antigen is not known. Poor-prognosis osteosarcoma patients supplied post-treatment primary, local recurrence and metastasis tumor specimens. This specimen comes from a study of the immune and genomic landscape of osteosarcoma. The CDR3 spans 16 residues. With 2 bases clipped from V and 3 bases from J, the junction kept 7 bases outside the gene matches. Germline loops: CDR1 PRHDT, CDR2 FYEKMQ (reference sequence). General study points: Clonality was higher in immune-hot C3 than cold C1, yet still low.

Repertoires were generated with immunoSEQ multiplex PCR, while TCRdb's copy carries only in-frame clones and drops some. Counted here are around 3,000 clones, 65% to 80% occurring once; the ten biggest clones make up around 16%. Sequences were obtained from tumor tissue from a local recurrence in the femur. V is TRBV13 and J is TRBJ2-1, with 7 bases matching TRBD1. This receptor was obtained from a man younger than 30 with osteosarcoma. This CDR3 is CASSLLIGQDYNEQFF. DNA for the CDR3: TGTGCCAGCAGCTTATTGATTGGACAGGACTACAATGAGCAGTTCTTC.